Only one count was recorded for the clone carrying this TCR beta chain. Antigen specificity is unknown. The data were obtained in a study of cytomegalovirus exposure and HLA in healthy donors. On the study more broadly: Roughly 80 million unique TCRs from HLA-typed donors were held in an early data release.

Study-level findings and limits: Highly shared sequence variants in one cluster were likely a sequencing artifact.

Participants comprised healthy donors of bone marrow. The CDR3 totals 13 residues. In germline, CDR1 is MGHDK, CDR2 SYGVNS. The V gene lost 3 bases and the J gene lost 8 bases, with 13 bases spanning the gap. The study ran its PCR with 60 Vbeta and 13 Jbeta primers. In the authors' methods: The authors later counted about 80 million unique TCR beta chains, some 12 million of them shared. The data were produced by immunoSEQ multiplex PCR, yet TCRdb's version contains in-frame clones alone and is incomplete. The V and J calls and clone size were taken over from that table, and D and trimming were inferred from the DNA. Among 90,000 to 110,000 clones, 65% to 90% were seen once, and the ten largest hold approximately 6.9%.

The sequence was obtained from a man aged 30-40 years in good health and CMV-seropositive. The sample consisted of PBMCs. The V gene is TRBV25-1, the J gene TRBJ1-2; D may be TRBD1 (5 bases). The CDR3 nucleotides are TGTGCCAGCAGTGACCAGGGATCGGAAGGCTACACCTTC. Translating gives CASSDQGSEGYTF.